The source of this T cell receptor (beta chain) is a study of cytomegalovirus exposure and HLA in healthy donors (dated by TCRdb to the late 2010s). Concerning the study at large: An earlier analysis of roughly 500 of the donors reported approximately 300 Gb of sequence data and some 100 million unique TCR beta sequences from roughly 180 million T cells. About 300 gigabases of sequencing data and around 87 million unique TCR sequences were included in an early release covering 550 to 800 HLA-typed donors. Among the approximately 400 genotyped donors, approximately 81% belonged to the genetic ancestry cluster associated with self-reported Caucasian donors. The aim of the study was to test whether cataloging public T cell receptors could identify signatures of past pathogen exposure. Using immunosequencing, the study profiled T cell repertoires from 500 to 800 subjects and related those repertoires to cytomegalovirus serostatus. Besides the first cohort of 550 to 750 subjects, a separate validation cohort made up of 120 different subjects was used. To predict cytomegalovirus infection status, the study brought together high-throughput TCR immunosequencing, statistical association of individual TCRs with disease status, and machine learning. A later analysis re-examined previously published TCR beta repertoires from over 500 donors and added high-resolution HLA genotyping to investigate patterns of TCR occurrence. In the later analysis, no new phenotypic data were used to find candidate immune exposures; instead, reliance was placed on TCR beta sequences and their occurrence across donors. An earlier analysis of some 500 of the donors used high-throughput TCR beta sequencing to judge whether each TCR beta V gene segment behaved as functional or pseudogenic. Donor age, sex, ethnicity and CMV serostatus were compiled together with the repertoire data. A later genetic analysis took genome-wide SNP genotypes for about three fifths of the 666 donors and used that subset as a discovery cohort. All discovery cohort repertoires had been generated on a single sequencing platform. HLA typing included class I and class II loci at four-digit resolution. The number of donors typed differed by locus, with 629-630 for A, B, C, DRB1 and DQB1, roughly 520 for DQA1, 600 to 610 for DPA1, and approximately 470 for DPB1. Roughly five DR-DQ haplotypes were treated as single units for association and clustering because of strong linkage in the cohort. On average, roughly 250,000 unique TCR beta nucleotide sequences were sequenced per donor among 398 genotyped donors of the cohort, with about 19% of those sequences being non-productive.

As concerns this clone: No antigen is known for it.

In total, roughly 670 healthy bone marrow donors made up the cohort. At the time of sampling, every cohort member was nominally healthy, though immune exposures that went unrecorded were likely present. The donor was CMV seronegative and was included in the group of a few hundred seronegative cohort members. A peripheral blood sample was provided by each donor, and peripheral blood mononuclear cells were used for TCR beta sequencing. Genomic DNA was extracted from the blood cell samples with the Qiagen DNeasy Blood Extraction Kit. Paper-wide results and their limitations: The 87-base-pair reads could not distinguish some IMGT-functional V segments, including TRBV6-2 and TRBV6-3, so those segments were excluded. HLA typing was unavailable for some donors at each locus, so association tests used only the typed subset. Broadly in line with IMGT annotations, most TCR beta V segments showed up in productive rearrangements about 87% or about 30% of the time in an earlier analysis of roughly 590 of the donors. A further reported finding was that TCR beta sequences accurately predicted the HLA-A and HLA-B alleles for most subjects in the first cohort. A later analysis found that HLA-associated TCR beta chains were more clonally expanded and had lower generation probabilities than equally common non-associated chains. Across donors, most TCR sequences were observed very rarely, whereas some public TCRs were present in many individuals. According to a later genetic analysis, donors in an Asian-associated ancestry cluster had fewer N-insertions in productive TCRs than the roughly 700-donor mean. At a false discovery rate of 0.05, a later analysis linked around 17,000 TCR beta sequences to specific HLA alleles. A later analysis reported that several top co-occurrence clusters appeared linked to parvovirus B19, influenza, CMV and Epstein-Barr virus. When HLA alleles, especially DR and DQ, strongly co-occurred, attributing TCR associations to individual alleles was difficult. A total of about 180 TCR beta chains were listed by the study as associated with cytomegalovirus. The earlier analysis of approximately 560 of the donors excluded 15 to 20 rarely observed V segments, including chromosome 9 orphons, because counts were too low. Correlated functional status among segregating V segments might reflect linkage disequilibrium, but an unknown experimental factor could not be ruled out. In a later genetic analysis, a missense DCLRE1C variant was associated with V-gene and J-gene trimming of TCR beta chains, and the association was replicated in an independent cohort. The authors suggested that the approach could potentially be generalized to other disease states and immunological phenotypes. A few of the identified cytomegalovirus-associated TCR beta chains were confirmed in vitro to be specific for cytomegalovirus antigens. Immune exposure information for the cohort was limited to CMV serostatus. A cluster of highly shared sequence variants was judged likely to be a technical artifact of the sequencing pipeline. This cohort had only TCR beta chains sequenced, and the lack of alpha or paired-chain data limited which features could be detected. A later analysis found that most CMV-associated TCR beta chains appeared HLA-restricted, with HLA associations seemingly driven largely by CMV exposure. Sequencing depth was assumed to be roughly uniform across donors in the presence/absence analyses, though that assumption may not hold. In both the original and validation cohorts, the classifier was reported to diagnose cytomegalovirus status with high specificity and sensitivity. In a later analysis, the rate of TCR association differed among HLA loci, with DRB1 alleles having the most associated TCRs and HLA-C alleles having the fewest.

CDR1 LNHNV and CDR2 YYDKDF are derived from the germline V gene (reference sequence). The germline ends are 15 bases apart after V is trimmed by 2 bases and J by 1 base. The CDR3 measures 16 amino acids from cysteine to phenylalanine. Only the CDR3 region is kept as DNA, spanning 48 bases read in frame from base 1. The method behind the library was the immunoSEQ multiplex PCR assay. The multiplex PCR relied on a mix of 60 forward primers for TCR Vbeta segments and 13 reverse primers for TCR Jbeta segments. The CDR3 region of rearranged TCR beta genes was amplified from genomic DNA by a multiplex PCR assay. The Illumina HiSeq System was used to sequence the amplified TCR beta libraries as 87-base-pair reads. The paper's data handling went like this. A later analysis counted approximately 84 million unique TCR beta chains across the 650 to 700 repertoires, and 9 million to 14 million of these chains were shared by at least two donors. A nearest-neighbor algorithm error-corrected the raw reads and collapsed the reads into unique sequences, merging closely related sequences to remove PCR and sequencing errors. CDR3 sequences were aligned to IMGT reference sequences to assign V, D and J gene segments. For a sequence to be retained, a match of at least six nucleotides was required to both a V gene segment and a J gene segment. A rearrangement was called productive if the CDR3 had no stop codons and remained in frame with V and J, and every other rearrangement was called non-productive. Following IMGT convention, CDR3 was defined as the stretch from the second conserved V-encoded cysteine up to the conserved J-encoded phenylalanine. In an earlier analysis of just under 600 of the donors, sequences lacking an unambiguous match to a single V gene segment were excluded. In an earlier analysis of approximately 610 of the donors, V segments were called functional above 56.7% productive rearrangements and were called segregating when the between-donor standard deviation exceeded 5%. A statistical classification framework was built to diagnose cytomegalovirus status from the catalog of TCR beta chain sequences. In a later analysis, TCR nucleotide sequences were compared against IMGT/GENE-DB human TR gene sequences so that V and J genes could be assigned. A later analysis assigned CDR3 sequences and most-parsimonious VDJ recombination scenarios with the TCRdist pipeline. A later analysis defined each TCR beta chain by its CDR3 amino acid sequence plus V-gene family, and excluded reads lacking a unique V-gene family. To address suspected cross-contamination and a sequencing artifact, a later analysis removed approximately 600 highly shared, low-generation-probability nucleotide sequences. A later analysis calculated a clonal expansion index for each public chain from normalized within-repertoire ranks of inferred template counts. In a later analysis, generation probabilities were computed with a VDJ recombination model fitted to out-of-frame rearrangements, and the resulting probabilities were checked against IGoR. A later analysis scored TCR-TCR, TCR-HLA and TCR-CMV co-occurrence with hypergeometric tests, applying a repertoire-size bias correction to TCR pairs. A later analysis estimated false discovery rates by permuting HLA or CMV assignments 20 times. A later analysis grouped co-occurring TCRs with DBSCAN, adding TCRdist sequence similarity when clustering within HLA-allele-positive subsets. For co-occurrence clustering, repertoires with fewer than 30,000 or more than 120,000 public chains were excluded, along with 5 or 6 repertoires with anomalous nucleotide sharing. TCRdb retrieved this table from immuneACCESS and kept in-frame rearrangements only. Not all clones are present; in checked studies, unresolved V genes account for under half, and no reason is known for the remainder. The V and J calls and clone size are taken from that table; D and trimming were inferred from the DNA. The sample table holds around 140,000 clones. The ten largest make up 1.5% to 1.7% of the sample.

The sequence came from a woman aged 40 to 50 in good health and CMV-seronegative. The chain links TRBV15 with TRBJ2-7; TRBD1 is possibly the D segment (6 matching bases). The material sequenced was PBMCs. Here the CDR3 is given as CATSRRFQQGSYEQYF. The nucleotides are TGTGCCACCAGCAGAAGATTTCAACAGGGATCCTACGAGCAGTACTTC.